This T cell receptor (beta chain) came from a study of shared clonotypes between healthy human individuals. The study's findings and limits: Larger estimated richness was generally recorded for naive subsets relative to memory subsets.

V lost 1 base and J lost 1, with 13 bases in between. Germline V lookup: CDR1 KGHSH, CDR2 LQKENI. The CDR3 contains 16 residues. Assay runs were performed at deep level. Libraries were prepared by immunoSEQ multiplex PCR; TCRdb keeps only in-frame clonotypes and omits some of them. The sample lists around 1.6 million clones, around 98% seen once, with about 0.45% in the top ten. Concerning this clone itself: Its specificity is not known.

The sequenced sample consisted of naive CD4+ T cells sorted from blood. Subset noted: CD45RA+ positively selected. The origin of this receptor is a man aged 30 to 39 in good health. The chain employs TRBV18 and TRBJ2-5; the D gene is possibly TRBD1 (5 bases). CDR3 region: CASSPLRQGLQETQYF. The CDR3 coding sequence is TGTGCCAGCTCACCACTTCGTCAGGGCCTCCAAGAGACCCAGTACTTC.